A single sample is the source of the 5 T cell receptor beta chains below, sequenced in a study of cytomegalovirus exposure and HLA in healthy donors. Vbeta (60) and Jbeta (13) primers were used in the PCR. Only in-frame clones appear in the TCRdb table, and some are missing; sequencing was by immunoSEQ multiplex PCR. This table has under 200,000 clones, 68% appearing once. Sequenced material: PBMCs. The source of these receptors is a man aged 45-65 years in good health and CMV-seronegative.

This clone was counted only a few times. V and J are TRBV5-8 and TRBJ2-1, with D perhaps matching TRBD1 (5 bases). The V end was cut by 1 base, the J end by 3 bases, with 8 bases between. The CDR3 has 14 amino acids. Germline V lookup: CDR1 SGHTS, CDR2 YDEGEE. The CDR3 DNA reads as TGTGCCAGCAGCTTGTCAGGGCTCTACAATGAGCAGTTCTTC. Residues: CASSLSGLYNEQFF.

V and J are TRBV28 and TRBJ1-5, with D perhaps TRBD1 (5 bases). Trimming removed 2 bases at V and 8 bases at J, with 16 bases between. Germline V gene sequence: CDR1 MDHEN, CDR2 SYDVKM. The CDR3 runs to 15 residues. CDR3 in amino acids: CASSLGGTETKPQHF. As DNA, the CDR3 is TGTGCCAGCAGTTTAGGAGGGACGGAGACGAAGCCCCAGCATTTT.

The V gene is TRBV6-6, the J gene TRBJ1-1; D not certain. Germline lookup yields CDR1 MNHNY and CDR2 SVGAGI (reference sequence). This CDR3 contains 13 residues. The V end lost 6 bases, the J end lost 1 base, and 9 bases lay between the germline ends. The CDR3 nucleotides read TGTGCCAGCAGACTGACTGGGAACACTGAAGCTTTCTTT. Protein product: CASRLTGNTEAFF.

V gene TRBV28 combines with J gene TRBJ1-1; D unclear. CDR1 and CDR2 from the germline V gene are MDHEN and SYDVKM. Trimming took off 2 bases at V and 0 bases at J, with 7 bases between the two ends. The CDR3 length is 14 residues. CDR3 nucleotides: TGTGCCAGCAGTTTACAGGACTTGAACACTGAAGCTTTCTTT. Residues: CASSLQDLNTEAFF.

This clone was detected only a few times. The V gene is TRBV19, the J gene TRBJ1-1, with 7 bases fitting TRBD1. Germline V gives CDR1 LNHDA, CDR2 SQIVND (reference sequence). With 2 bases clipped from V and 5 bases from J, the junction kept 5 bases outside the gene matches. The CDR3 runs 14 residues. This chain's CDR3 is CASSINRGGTEAFF. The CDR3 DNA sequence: TGTGCCAGTAGTATAAACAGGGGAGGAACTGAAGCTTTCTTT.